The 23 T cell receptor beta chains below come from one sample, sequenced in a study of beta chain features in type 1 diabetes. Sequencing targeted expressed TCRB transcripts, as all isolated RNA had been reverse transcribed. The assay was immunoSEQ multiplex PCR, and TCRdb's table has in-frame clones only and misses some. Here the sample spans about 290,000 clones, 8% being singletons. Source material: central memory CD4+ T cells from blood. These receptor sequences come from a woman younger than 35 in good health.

In DNA, the CDR3 is TGTGCCAGCAGTGTGTACAGGAGTCACCAAGAGACCCAGTACTTC. This translates into CASSVYRSHQETQYF. This chain links TRBV25-1 with TRBJ2-5; TRBD1 might be the D (5 bases). Germline CDR1 reads MGHDK; CDR2 reads SYGVNS. The CDR3 length is 15 residues. Trimming took 4 bases from V and 0 from J, leaving 12 bases between them.

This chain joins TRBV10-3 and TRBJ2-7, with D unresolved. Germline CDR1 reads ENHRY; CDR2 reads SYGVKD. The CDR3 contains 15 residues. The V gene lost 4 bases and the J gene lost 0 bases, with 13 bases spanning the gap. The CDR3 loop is CAISASERSSYEQYF. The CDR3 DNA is TGTGCCATCAGTGCGTCGGAAAGGAGCTCCTACGAGCAGTACTTC.

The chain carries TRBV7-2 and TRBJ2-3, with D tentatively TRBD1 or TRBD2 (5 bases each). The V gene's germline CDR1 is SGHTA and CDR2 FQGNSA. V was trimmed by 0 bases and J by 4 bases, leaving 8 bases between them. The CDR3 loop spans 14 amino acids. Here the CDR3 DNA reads TGTGCCAGCAGCTTAGCGCAGGGACCAGATACGCAGTATTTT. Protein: CASSLAQGPDTQYF.

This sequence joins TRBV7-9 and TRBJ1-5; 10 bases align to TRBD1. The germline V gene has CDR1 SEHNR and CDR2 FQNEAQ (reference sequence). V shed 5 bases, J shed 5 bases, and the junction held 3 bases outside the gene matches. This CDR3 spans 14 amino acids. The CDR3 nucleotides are TGTGCCAGCAGCCCGGGGACAGGGGATCAGCCCCAGCATTTT. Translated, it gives CASSPGTGDQPQHF.

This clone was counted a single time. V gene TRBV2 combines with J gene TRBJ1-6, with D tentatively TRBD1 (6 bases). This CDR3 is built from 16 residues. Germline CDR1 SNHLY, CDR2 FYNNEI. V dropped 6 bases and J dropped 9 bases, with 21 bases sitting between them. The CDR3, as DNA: TGTGCCAGCAGCCTGGACAGACGGTCTAAAAGTTCACCCCTCCACTTT. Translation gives CASSLDRRSKSSPLHF.

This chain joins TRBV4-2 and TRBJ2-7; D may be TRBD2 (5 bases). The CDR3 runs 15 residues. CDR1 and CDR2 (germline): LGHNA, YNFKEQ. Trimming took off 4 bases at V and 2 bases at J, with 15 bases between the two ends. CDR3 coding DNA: TGTGCCAGCAGCCGCAACCAACTAGTAACCTACGAGCAGTACTTC. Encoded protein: CASSRNQLVTYEQYF.

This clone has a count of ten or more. The CDR3 bases are TGCAGCGAAGGGGACCGAGCCACGCAGTATTTT. Translating gives CSEGDRATQYF. The V gene is TRBV29-1, the J gene TRBJ2-3; either TRBD1 or TRBD2 may supply D (5 bases each). There are 11 residues in the CDR3. The germline CDR1 and CDR2 sequences are SQVTM and ANQGSEA. Between the trimmed V and J ends, which lost 7 bases and 9 bases, there was a span of 14 bases.

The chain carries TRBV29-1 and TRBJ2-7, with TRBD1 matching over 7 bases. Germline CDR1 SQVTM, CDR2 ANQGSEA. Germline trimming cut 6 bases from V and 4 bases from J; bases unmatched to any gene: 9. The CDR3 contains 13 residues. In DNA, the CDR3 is TGCAGCGTAGGCCGGGACAGTTTTTACGAGCAGTACTTC. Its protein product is CSVGRDSFYEQYF.

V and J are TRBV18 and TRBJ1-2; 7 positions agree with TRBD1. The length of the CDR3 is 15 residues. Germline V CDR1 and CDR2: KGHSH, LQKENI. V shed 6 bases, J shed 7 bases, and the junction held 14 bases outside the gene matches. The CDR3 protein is CASSAPDRVLGGYTF. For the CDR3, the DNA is TGTGCCAGCTCGGCCCCTGACAGGGTCTTAGGTGGCTACACCTTC.

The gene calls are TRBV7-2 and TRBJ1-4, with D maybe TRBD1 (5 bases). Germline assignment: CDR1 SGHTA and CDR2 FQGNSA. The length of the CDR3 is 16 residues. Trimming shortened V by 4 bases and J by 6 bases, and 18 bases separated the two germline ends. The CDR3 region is CASSSGGGIGYEKLFF. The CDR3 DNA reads TGTGCCAGCAGCTCGGGTGGGGGGATTGGGTATGAAAAACTGTTTTTT.

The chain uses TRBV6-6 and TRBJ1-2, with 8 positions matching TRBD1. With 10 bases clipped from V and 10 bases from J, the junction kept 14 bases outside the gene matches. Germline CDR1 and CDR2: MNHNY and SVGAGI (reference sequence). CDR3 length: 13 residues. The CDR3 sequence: CAIRNQGQGDYTF. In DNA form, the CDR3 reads TGTGCCATCAGGAATCAAGGACAGGGAGACTACACCTTC.

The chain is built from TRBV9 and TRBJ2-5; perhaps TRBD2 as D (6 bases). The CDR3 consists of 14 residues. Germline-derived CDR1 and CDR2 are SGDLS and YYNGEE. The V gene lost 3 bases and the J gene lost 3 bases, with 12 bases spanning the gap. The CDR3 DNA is TGTGCCAGCAGCGGATCATGGGGGGAAGAGACCCAGTACTTC. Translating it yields CASSGSWGEETQYF.

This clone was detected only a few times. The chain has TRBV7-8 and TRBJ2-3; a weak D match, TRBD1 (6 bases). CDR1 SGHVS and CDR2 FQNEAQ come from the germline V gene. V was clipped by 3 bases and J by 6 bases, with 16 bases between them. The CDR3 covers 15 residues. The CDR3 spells CASSFRVQGSDTQYF. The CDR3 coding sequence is TGTGCCAGCAGCTTTAGAGTACAGGGAAGCGATACGCAGTATTTT.

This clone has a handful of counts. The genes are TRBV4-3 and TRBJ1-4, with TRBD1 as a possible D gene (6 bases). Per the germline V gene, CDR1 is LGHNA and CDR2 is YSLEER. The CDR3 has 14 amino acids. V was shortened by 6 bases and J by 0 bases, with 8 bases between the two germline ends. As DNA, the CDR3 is TGCGCCAGCAGGGGGGGCCCAACTAATGAAAAACTGTTTTTT. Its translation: CASRGGPTNEKLFF.

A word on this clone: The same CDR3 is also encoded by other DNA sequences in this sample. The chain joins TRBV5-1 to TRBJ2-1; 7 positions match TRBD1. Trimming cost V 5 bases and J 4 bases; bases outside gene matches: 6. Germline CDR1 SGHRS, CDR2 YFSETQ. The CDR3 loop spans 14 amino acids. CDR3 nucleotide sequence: TGCGCCAGCAGTTCGGGACAGCTTTACAATGAGCAGTTCTTC. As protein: CASSSGQLYNEQFF.

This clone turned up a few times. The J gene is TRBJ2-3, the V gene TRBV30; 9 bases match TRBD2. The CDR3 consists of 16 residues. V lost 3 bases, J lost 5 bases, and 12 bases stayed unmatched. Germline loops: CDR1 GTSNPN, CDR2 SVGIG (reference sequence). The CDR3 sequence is CAWSPRGGRAGDTQYF. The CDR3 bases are TGTGCCTGGAGCCCCCGGGGCGGGAGGGCCGGAGATACGCAGTATTTT.

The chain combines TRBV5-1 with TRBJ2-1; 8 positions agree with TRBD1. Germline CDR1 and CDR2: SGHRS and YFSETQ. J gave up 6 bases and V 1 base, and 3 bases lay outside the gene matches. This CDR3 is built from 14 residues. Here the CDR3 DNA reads TGCGCCAGCAGCTTGAGGGACAGGTCCAATGAGCAGTTCTTC. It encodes CASSLRDRSNEQFF.

CDR3 nucleotide sequence: TGTGCCAGCAGCCAGGGGAGCGGGGGGCCGGGTGAGCAGTTCTTC. It specifies CASSQGSGGPGEQFF. This chain uses TRBV4-2 with TRBJ2-1, with TRBD2 identical over 9 bases. The junction had 9 bases not matched to a gene; V was cut back by 3 bases and J by 9 bases. The CDR3 totals 15 residues. Germline-derived CDR1 and CDR2 are LGHNA and YNFKEQ.

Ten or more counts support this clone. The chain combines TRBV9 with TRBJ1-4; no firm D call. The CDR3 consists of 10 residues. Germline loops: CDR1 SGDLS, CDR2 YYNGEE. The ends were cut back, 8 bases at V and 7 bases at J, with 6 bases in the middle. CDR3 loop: CARQSEKLFF. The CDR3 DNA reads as TGTGCCAGGCAAAGTGAAAAACTGTTTTTT.

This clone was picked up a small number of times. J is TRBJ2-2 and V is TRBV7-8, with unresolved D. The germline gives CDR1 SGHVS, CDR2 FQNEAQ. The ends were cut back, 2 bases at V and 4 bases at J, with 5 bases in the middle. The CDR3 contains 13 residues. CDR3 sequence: CASSLPPTGELFF. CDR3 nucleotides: TGTGCCAGCAGCTTACCCCCCACCGGGGAGCTGTTTTTT.

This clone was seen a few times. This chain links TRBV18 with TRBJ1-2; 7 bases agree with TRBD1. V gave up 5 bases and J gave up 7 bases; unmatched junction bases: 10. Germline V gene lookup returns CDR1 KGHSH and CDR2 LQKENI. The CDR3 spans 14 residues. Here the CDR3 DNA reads TGTGCCAGCTCATCCAGACAGGGCACCGGTGGCTACACCTTC. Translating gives CASSSRQGTGGYTF.

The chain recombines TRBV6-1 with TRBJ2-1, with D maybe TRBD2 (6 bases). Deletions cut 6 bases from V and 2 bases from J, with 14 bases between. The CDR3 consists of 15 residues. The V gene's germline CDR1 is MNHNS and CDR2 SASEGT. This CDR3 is CASRSSGTTYNEQFF. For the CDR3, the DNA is TGTGCCAGCAGGAGTAGCGGTACGACCTACAATGAGCAGTTCTTC.

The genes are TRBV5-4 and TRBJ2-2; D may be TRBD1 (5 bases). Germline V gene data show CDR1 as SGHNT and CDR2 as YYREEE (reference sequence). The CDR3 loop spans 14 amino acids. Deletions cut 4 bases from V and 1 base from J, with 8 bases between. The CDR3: CASSIDRNTGELFF. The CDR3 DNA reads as TGTGCCAGCAGCATAGACAGGAACACCGGGGAGCTGTTTTTT.